A single sample gave rise to the 16 T cell receptor beta chains below, sequenced in a study of tumour-infiltrating T cells in Burkitt lymphoma. Produced via immunoSEQ multiplex PCR; TCRdb's table is partial and in-frame only. The sample lists approximately 2,100 clones, approximately 12% occurring once. Sequencing used tumor tissue. All receptors derive from a human donor with Burkitt lymphoma.

V is TRBV9 and J is TRBJ2-6; D remains ambiguous. This CDR3 is 18 amino acids long. Germline assignment: CDR1 SGDLS and CDR2 YYNGEE. Trimming took 3 bases from V and 0 from J, leaving 16 bases between them. The CDR3 DNA is TGTGCCAGCAGCGCACGATGGACCCCAAACTCTGGGGCCAACGTCCTGACTTTC. Encoded protein: CASSARWTPNSGANVLTF.

This chain uses TRBV7-2 with TRBJ2-4, with 8 bases that match TRBD1. Trimming took 5 bases from V and 6 from J; bases not matched to a gene: 9. CDR3 length: 15 amino acids. Germline V gene sequence: CDR1 SGHTA, CDR2 FQGNSA. CDR3 sequence: CASSPLAGQGNIQYF. The CDR3 DNA reads as TGTGCCAGCAGCCCCCTTGCCGGACAGGGAAACATTCAGTACTTC.

The chain uses TRBV11-2 and TRBJ2-1; D gene ambiguous. Germline assignment: CDR1 SGHAT and CDR2 FQNNGV. The length of the CDR3 is 15 residues. Trimming stripped 1 base from V and 0 bases from J, with 7 bases between. The CDR3 DNA sequence: TGTGCCAGCAGCTTAGCGGAAACCTCCTACAATGAGCAGTTCTTC. Residues: CASSLAETSYNEQFF.

The CDR3 DNA reads as TGTGCCAGCAGCTTAGGGGGACAACAGTATGGCTACACCTTC. Amino acids: CASSLGGQQYGYTF. V and J are TRBV13 and TRBJ1-2, with D tentatively TRBD1 (6 bases). The V end lost 0 bases, the J end lost 5 bases, and 10 bases lay between the germline ends. Germline V gives CDR1 PRHDT, CDR2 FYEKMQ (reference sequence). This CDR3 is built from 14 residues.

A few counts support this clone. One end of the junction fails to match germline, which may point to a read error. CDR3 sequence: CASSLVGSPTNYGYTF. DNA for the CDR3: TGTGCCAGCAGTTTAGTCGGCAGCCCCACTAACTATGGCTACACCTTC. This chain links TRBV7-9 with TRBJ1-2; no firm D call. Germline V lookup: CDR1 SEHNR, CDR2 FQNEAQ (reference sequence). The CDR3 loop spans 16 amino acids.

In DNA, the CDR3 is TGTGCCAGCAGTGCCGCGTTTCCCTATGGCTACACCTTC. Translation: CASSAAFPYGYTF. This chain uses TRBV27 with TRBJ1-2; D is ambiguous. The CDR3 consists of 13 residues. V gave up 5 bases and J gave up 4 bases, with 11 bases separating them. The germline gives CDR1 MNHEY, CDR2 SMNVEV (reference sequence).

The chain carries TRBV15 and TRBJ1-4; unclear D gene. Germline-derived CDR1 and CDR2 are LNHNV and YYDKDF (reference sequence). The CDR3 consists of 15 residues. The ends were cut back, 0 bases at V and 5 bases at J, with 10 bases in the middle. CDR3 DNA: TGTGCCACCAGCAGAGACCGGGGAATAAATGAAAAACTGTTTTTT. Translation: CATSRDRGINEKLFF.

The chain has TRBV4-3 and TRBJ2-3; perhaps TRBD2 as D (5 bases). The CDR3 is made up of 15 amino acids. The V end was cut by 4 bases, the J end by 0 bases, with 11 bases between. Germline loops: CDR1 LGHNA, CDR2 YSLEER. The CDR3 here is CASSRSGSSTDTQYF. The CDR3 bases are TGCGCCAGCAGCCGCAGCGGATCTAGCACAGATACGCAGTATTTT.

The CDR3 DNA reads as TGTGCCAGTAGTACCCGACTAGCGGGGGGACAAGAGACCCAGTACTTC. Its translation is CASSTRLAGGQETQYF. The chain carries TRBV19 and TRBJ2-5; 13 bases map to TRBD2. Per germline, CDR1 LNHDA and CDR2 SQIVND (reference sequence). J lost 2 bases, V lost 4 bases, and 4 bases had no gene match. This CDR3 is 16 amino acids long. Full variable domain (missing parts from reference TRBV19 and TRBJ2-5): DGGITQSPKYLFRKEGQNVTLSCEQNLNHDAMYWYRQDPGQGLRLIYYSQIVNDFQKGDIAEGYSVSREKKESFPLTVTSAQKNPTAFYLCASSTRLAGGQETQYFGPGTRLLVL.

The chain has TRBV6-6 and TRBJ2-7, with 11 bases fitting TRBD2. The germline CDR1 and CDR2 sequences are MNHNY and SVGAGI (reference sequence). The CDR3 length is 15 residues. The V segment lost 4 bases and the J segment 2 bases; nucleotides outside the gene matches: 4. This CDR3 is CASSSRLAGPYEQYF. The DNA for the CDR3 is TGTGCCAGCAGTTCCCGACTAGCGGGGCCCTACGAGCAGTACTTC.

This clone was counted only a few times. The gene calls are TRBV25-1 and TRBJ1-4; D perhaps matches TRBD1 (5 bases). V dropped 6 bases and J dropped 2 bases, with 10 bases sitting between them. The CDR3 is 14 amino acids. Germline CDR1 and CDR2: MGHDK and SYGVNS. DNA of the CDR3: TGTGCCAGCAGGGGGACGGATACTAATGAAAAACTGTTTTTT. Translated, it gives CASRGTDTNEKLFF.

This clone was seen a few times. The V and J genes are TRBV30 and TRBJ1-4; D is unresolved. V dropped 1 base and J dropped 6 bases, with 15 bases sitting between them. Germline CDR1 GTSNPN, CDR2 SVGIG (reference sequence). The CDR3 sequence is 15 residues long. The CDR3 coding sequence is TGTGCCTGGAGTGGCGAACAGAACCCTCATGAAAAACTGTTTTTT. Translation: CAWSGEQNPHEKLFF.

This clone was observed a handful of times. The chain recombines TRBV12-5 with TRBJ1-1; 7 nucleotides match TRBD1. The CDR3 spans 14 residues. Germline CDR1 is LGHNT and CDR2 is FRNRAP. J lost 4 bases, V lost 3 bases, and 5 bases had no gene match. The CDR3 loop is CASGLPRDSTEAFF. CDR3 nucleotide sequence: TGTGCTAGTGGTTTACCCCGGGACAGCACTGAAGCTTTCTTT.

This clone was seen a few times. Within the sample, other DNA sequences also encode this same CDR3. The V gene is TRBV5-4, the J gene TRBJ2-2, with TRBD1 matching 9 bases. The CDR3 covers 16 residues. Looked up from germline, CDR1 is SGHNT and CDR2 is YYREEE (reference sequence). The V and J ends lost 5 bases and 8 bases, in that order; junction bases with no gene match: 13. Here the CDR3 reads CASSNTGGLLGGELFF. Written as DNA, the CDR3 is TGTGCCAGCAGTAACACAGGGGGCCTTCTCGGGGGGGAGCTGTTTTTT. Filled out from reference TRBV5-4 and TRBJ2-2, the complete variable domain reads ETGVTQSPTHLIKTRGQQVTLRCSSQSGHNTVSWYQQALGQGPQFIFQYYREEENGRGNFPPRFSGLQFPNYSSELNVNALELDDSALYLCASSNTGGLLGGELFFGEGSRLTVL.

The chain joins TRBV21-1 to TRBJ2-7; TRBD2 is taken as the D call from the table, unchecked against the DNA. TRBV21-1 is shown as a pseudogene. The CDR3 loop spans 17 amino acids. In DNA, the CDR3 is TGTGCCAGCAGCAAAGAGCGTCGGGATTACGGGTCCTACGAGCAGTACTTC. Translated: CASSKERRDYGSYEQYF.

The chain links TRBV9 to TRBJ2-7; tentatively, D is TRBD1 (5 bases). CDR1 SGDLS and CDR2 YYNGEE come from the germline V gene. The CDR3 has 14 residues. Trimming shortened V by 3 bases and J by 4 bases, and 14 bases separated the two germline ends. The CDR3 nucleotides read TGTGCCAGCAGCGCCGGGCAGGGAAATTACGAGCAGTACTTC. This encodes CASSAGQGNYEQYF.